Detailed here is one TCR beta chain. The antigen is unknown. The source of the sample is a study of T-cell memory formation after mild COVID-19. General study points: The main location of contracting CD4+ clones was CM and EM, and that of contracting CD8+ clones was EMRA.

The germline CDR1 and CDR2 sequences are LGHDT and YNNKEL (reference sequence). The CDR3 spans 14 residues. V gave up 3 bases and J gave up 6 bases, with 15 bases separating them. Amplification by 5'RACE using constant-segment primers produced TCR alpha and TCR beta cDNA libraries that carried sample barcodes and UMIs. TCRdb redid the calling of the 5' RACE reads with MiXCR, one entry per CDR3 protein. The repertoire holds more than 25,000 distinct CDR3 sequences, about 16% seen once, with roughly 1.3% in the top ten. The specimen sequenced was PBMCs or a T cell subset sorted from them (not recorded which). The receptor's source is an adult who had mild COVID-19 (a few samples of this study predate the infection). Cell type and time point are not known. The rearrangement joins TRBV3-1 to TRBJ2-7, with D possibly being TRBD2 (6 bases). Here the CDR3 DNA reads TGTGCCAGCAGCCATCAGGGTACGGGGGTCGAGCAGTACTTC. Residues: CASSHQGTGVEQYF.